The rows below give T cell receptor beta chains drawn from one sample of a study of technical replicates of blood from a handful of donors. TCRdb's copy holds only in-frame clones and misses some; the assay was immunoSEQ multiplex PCR. The data show more than 90,000 clones, roughly 95% seen once. Source material: T cells isolated from PBMCs. These receptors were obtained from a human donor in good health. Each CDR3 is given with its conserved first and last residue. The D gene is left open where the match is weak. Part of the rows lack a size; the others show once, few, many or a class for expanded clones.

j_call d_call v_call clone_size cdr3_aa cdr3_nt
TRBJ2-1 NA TRBV5-1 NA CASSFGGNEQFF TGCGCCAGCAGCTTCGGAGGCAATGAGCAGTTCTTC
TRBJ2-7 NA TRBV19 NA CASSPGDLTGYEQYF TGTGCCAGTAGTCCCGGGGATCTGACGGGCTACGAGCAGTACTTC
TRBJ2-7 TRBD2 TRBV5-6 NA CASSQRMGLVRYEQYF TGTGCCAGCAGTCAACGGATGGGACTAGTTCGCTACGAGCAGTACTTC
TRBJ2-5 TRBD2 TRBV4-1 NA CASSQDMSSGETQYF TGCGCCAGCAGCCAAGATATGTCTAGCGGAGAGACCCAGTACTTC
TRBJ2-2 NA TRBV19 once CASSIGSGGGELFF TGTGCCAGTAGTATAGGGTCCGGTGGCGGGGAGCTGTTTTTT
TRBJ2-7 TRBD1 TRBV10-3 NA CAITGQGSYEQYF TGTGCCATCACTGGACAGGGGTCCTACGAGCAGTACTTC
TRBJ2-3 NA TRBV11-2 NA CASRGGYTDTQYF TGTGCCAGCCGTGGCGGTTACACAGATACGCAGTATTTT
TRBJ1-2 NA TRBV6-5 NA CASRPQGNYGYTF TGTGCCAGCAGACCTCAGGGTAACTATGGCTACACCTTC
TRBJ1-6 NA TRBV14 NA CASSQVTAVNSPLHF TGTGCCAGCAGCCAAGTTACAGCGGTTAATTCACCCCTCCACTTT
TRBJ2-3 TRBD1 TRBV7-9 NA CASSLGDRATDTQYF TGTGCCAGCAGCTTAGGGGACAGGGCCACAGATACGCAGTATTTT
TRBJ2-5 NA TRBV10-2 NA CASSGPLAGETQYF TGCGCCAGCAGTGGGCCACTAGCAGGGGAGACCCAGTACTTC
TRBJ2-7 TRBD1 TRBV13 NA CASRDGTGLPYEQYF TGTGCCAGCAGGGATGGGACAGGGTTACCCTACGAGCAGTACTTC
TRBJ2-7 TRBD1 TRBV7-9 NA CASSLAGQGGSYEQYF TGTGCCAGCAGCTTAGCGGGACAGGGGGGTTCCTACGAGCAGTACTTC
TRBJ1-4 TRBD1 TRBV19 NA CASSALQGAGTNEKLFF TGTGCCAGTAGTGCCTTACAGGGGGCAGGAACTAATGAAAAACTGTTTTTT
TRBJ2-1 TRBD2 TRBV29-1 few CSVEDPHRLAGHSYNEQFF TGCAGCGTTGAAGACCCCCACCGACTAGCGGGTCACTCCTACAATGAGCAGTTCTTC
TRBJ2-5 NA TRBV7-9 once CASSWGLRGETQYF TGTGCCAGCAGCTGGGGGCTTAGGGGAGAGACCCAGTACTTC
TRBJ1-1 NA TRBV27 once CASSFTGILNTEAFF TGTGCCAGCAGTTTTACCGGGATTTTGAACACTGAAGCTTTCTTT
TRBJ1-2 NA TRBV7-8 NA CASSLAQEYGYTF TGTGCCAGCAGCTTAGCGCAGGAATATGGCTACACCTTC
TRBJ1-4 TRBD1 TRBV11-2 once CASSRTGDEKLFF TGTGCCAGCAGCCGGACAGGGGACGAAAAACTGTTTTTT
TRBJ1-3 NA TRBV14 NA CASKANIGEGTAGNTIYF TGTGCCAGCAAAGCCAATATCGGGGAGGGAACGGCTGGAAACACCATATATTTT
TRBJ1-1 TRBD1 TRBV7-9 NA CASSLRQGAEKAFF TGTGCCAGCAGCTTACGACAGGGGGCGGAAAAAGCTTTCTTT
TRBJ2-7 TRBD2 TRBV10-1 NA CASSGGPTYEQYF TGCGCCAGTAGCGGGGGGCCGACCTACGAGCAGTACTTC
TRBJ2-2 NA TRBV4-1 NA CASSQVGPGVSGELFF TGCGCCAGCAGCCAAGTTGGCCCCGGGGTCTCCGGGGAGCTGTTTTTT
TRBJ2-1 NA TRBV28 NA CASRIRDSYNEQFF TGTGCCAGCAGAATCCGGGACTCCTACAATGAGCAGTTCTTC
TRBJ1-2 NA TRBV28 NA CASSLRGWDMRGYTF TGTGCCAGCAGTTTAAGAGGTTGGGACATGAGGGGCTACACCTTC
TRBJ2-4 NA TRBV5-1 NA CASSLGAVAKNIQYF TGCGCCAGCAGCTTGGGGGCAGTAGCCAAAAACATTCAGTACTTC
TRBJ2-7 TRBD1 TRBV7-9 NA CASSFGQGLSYEQYF TGTGCCAGCAGCTTTGGACAGGGCCTCTCCTACGAGCAGTACTTC
TRBJ1-6 TRBD1 TRBV12-5 NA CASGLSPGTVYNSPLHF TGTGCTAGTGGTTTGTCCCCGGGGACAGTCTATAATTCACCCCTCCACTTT
TRBJ2-4 TRBD2 TRBV29-1 NA CSVEDTKGLEGNIQYF TGCAGCGTTGAAGATACGAAGGGACTAGAGGGAAACATTCAGTACTTC
TRBJ2-2 NA TRBV2 NA CASRVHEGETGELFF TGTGCCAGCAGGGTTCATGAAGGGGAAACCGGGGAGCTGTTTTTT
TRBJ1-4 TRBD1 TRBV19 NA CASIPNRGSNEKLFF TGTGCCAGTATCCCGAACAGGGGCTCTAATGAAAAACTGTTTTTT
TRBJ2-3 NA TRBV5-4 NA CASQGPSTDTQYF TGTGCCAGTCAGGGCCCAAGCACAGATACGCAGTATTTT
TRBJ2-3 NA TRBV5-1 NA CASSILHLDTDTQYF TGCGCCAGCAGCATCCTACATCTAGACACAGATACGCAGTATTTT
TRBJ2-1 TRBD2 TRBV5-1 NA CASSLGLAGVHEQFF TGCGCCAGCAGCTTGGGTCTAGCGGGAGTCCATGAGCAGTTCTTC
TRBJ2-7 TRBD2 TRBV18 NA CASSRSGGNYEQYF TGTGCCAGCTCACGAAGCGGGGGAAACTACGAGCAGTACTTC
TRBJ1-2 NA TRBV19 NA CASSIAQSGGGDGYTF TGTGCCAGTAGTATAGCACAAAGCGGGGGCGGGGATGGCTACACCTTC
TRBJ1-6 TRBD1 TRBV9 NA CASSLQGTLGNSPLHF TGTGCCAGCAGTCTACAGGGGACCCTCGGGAATTCACCCCTCCACTTT
TRBJ2-1 TRBD1 TRBV27 NA CASSPGTGRDEQFF TGTGCCAGCAGTCCCGGGACAGGGAGGGATGAGCAGTTCTTC
TRBJ1-2 NA TRBV2 once CASRTTDYGYTF TGTGCCAGCAGGACGACAGACTATGGCTACACCTTC
TRBJ2-1 NA TRBV10-3 NA CAISETGSSYNEQFF TGTGCCATCAGTGAGACAGGTAGCTCCTACAATGAGCAGTTCTTC